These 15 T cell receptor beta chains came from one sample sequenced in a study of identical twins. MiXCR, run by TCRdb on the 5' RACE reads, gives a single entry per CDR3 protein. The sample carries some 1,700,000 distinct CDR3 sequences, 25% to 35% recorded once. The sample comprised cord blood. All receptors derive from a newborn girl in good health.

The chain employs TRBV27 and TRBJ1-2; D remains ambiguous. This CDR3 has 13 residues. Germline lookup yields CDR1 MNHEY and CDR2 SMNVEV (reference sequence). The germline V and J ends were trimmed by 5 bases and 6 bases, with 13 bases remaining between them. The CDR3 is CASSGRVKNGYTF. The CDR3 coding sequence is TGTGCCAGCAGTGGGAGGGTGAAGAATGGCTACACCTTC.

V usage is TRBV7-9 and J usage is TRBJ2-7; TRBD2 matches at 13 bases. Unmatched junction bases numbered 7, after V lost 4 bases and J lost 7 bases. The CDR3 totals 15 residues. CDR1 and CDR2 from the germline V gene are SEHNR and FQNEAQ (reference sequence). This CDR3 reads CASSSGTSGVGEQYF. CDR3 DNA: TGTGCCAGCAGCTCCGGGACTAGCGGGGTGGGTGAGCAGTACTTC.

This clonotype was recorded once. The CDR3 loop reads CASRNSLIGEAQYF. DNA for the CDR3: TGTGCCAGCAGGAACAGTCTTATAGGAGAGGCCCAGTACTTC. The chain links TRBV28 to TRBJ2-7, with D hard to call. V was pared by 6 bases and J by 10 bases, with 22 bases between. The CDR3 runs 14 residues. Germline lookup yields CDR1 MDHEN and CDR2 SYDVKM.

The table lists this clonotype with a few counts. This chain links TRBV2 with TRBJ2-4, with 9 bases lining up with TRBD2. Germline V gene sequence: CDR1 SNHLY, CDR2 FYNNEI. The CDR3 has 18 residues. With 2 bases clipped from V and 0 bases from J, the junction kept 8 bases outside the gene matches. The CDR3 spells CASSEWASGEIAKNIQYF. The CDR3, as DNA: TGTGCCAGCAGTGAATGGGCTAGCGGGGAGATAGCCAAAAACATTCAGTACTTC.

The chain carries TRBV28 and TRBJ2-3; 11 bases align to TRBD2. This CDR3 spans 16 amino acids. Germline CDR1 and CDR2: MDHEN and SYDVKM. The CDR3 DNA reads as TGTGCAGCAGGGGCCTTAGGGACTAGCGGCGCGAATACGCAGTATTTT. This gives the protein CAAGALGTSGANTQYF.

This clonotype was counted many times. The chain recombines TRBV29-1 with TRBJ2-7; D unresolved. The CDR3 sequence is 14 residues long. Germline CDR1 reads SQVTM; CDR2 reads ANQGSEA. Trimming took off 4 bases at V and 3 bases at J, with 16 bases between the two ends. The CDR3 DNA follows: TGCAGCGTTGGTAATCGTACCAGCGTCTACGAGCAGTACTTC. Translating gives CSVGNRTSVYEQYF.

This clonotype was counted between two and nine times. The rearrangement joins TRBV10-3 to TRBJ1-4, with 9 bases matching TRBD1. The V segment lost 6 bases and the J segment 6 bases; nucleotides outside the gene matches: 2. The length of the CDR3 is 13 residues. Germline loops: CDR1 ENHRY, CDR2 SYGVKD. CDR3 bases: TGTGCCATCAGGGACAGGGGTGATGAAAAACTGTTTTTT. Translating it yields CAIRDRGDEKLFF.

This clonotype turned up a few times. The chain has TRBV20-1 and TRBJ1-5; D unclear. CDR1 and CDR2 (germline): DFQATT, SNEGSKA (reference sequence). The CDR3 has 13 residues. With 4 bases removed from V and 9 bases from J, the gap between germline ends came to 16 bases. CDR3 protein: CSAIPVLNGPQHF. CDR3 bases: TGCAGTGCTATACCAGTCCTTAATGGGCCCCAGCATTTT.

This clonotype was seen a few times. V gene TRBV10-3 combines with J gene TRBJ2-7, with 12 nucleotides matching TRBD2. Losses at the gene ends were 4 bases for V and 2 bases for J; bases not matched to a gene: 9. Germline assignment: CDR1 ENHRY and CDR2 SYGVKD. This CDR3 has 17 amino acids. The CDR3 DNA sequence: TGTGCCATCAGTGTAGGTTCGGGACTAGCGGGCGCCTACGAGCAGTACTTC. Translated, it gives CAISVGSGLAGAYEQYF.

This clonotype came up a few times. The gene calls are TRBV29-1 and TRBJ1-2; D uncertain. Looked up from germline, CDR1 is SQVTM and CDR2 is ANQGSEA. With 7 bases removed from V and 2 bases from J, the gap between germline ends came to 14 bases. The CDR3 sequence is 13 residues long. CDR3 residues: CSGGPRENYGYTF. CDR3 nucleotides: TGCAGCGGCGGCCCCCGAGAGAACTATGGCTACACCTTC.

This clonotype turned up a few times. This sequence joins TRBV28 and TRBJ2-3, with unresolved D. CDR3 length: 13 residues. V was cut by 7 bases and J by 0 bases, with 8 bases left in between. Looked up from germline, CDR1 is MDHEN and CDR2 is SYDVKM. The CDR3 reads CASNPPSTDTQYF. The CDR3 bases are TGTGCCAGCAATCCCCCTAGCACAGATACGCAGTATTTT.

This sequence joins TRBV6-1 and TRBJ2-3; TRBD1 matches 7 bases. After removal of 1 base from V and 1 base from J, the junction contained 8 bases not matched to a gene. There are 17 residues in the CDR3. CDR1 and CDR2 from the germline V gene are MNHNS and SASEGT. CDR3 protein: CASSEVSYTGGTDTQYF. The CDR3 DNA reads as TGTGCCAGCAGTGAAGTTTCGTACACAGGGGGCACAGATACGCAGTATTTT.

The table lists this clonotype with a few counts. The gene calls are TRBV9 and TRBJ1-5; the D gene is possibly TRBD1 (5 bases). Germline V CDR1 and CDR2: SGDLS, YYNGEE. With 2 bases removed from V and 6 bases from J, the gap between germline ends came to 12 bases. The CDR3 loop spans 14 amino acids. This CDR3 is CASSVGPFGQPQHF. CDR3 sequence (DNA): TGTGCCAGCAGCGTGGGGCCTTTTGGTCAGCCCCAGCATTTT.

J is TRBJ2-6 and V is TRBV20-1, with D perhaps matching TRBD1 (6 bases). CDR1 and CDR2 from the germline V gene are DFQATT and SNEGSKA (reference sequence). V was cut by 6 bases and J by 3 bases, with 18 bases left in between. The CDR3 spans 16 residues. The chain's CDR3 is CSATGTSNYGANVLTF. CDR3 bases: TGCAGTGCCACCGGGACAAGCAATTATGGGGCCAACGTCCTGACTTTC.

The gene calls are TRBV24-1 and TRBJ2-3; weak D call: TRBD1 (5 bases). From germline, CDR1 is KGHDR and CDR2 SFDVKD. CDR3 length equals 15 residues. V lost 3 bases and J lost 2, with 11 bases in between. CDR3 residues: CATSDGQGNTDTQYF. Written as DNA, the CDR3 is TGTGCCACCAGTGATGGTCAGGGCAACACAGATACGCAGTATTTT.